Following are 20 T cell receptor beta chains from one sample sequenced in a study of cytomegalovirus exposure and HLA in healthy donors. The study ran its PCR with 60 Vbeta and 13 Jbeta primers. Only in-frame clones appear in the TCRdb table, and some are missing; sequencing was by immunoSEQ multiplex PCR. The table has about 120,000 clones, roughly three quarters seen once. The sequenced sample consisted of PBMCs. Source of these receptors: a man aged 25-45 years in good health and CMV-seropositive.

The V gene is TRBV7-2, the J gene TRBJ1-1; 9 nucleotides align to TRBD1. With 5 bases clipped from V and 4 bases from J, the junction kept 8 bases outside the gene matches. CDR3 size: 15 residues. Germline loops: CDR1 SGHTA, CDR2 FQGNSA. The CDR3 DNA reads as TGTGCCAGCAGCACCTCCGGGACAGGGAGCACTGAAGCTTTCTTT. This sequence encodes CASSTSGTGSTEAFF.

The V call is TRBV10-3, the J call TRBJ2-7; D is perhaps TRBD2 (5 bases). V was trimmed by 1 base and J by 2 bases, leaving 9 bases between them. This CDR3 contains 14 residues. CDR1 is ENHRY, CDR2 SYGVKD, per germline. This chain's CDR3 is CAISEFGEPYEQYF. The CDR3 bases are TGTGCCATCAGTGAGTTCGGGGAACCCTACGAGCAGTACTTC.

Only a few counts were recorded for this clone. V is TRBV4-1 and J is TRBJ1-2, with 9 nucleotides matching TRBD1. J was trimmed by 5 bases and V by 1 base; bases with no gene match: 5. The CDR3 consists of 15 residues. CDR1 and CDR2 (germline): MGHRA, YSYEKL. The CDR3 is CASSQAMTGGYGYTF. The CDR3 DNA reads as TGCGCCAGCAGCCAAGCCATGACAGGGGGTTATGGCTACACCTTC.

V gene TRBV4-2 combines with J gene TRBJ2-3, with TRBD1 matching 11 bases. V dropped 3 bases and J dropped 0; count of bases not matched to a gene: 11. Germline V CDR1 and CDR2: LGHNA, YNFKEQ. This CDR3 has 19 residues. The CDR3 DNA follows: TGTGCCAGCAGCCAGCCCGGGACAGGGGGGAGATATAGCACAGATACGCAGTATTTT. This gives the protein CASSQPGTGGRYSTDTQYF.

J is TRBJ2-3 and V is TRBV4-2; 9 nucleotides line up with TRBD2. Germline V gene lookup returns CDR1 LGHNA and CDR2 YNFKEQ. The CDR3 runs to 17 residues. After removal of 0 bases from V and 4 bases from J, the junction contained 8 bases not matched to a gene. CDR3: CASSQERGGGGADTQYF. For the CDR3, the DNA is TGTGCCAGCAGCCAAGAAAGGGGGGGCGGGGGGGCAGATACGCAGTATTTT.

This clone was detected only a few times. This chain links TRBV28 with TRBJ1-5; possible D gene TRBD1, 5 bases. CDR3 size: 11 residues. Trimming cost V 8 bases and J 6 bases, with 8 bases left between them. Per germline, CDR1 MDHEN and CDR2 SYDVKM. The CDR3 is CASGGGQPQHF. The CDR3 DNA sequence: TGTGCCAGCGGGGGGGGTCAGCCCCAGCATTTT.

The chain carries TRBV28 and TRBJ2-7; weak D call: TRBD1 (6 bases). Between the trimmed V and J ends, which lost 3 bases and 1 base, there was a span of 10 bases. Germline V gene data show CDR1 as MDHEN and CDR2 as SYDVKM. The CDR3 runs 14 residues. CDR3 in amino acids: CASSFWQGSYEQYF. The CDR3 nucleotides are TGTGCCAGCAGTTTTTGGCAGGGGTCCTACGAGCAGTACTTC.

This clone occurred a few times. V usage is TRBV5-1 and J usage is TRBJ2-7; D is unclear. The CDR3 has 14 residues. Trimming removed 0 bases at V and 4 bases at J, with 11 bases between. Germline lookup yields CDR1 SGHRS and CDR2 YFSETQ. The CDR3 DNA reads TGCGCCAGCAGCTTGGTAAGGTCCGGGTACGAGCAGTACTTC. Translated: CASSLVRSGYEQYF.

The rearrangement uses TRBV7-3 and TRBJ2-1; 11 bases align to TRBD2. The CDR3 has 17 amino acids. Trimming removed 1 base from V and 7 bases from J; junction bases left unmatched: 9. Germline CDR1 reads SGHTA; CDR2 reads FQGTGA. CDR3 loop: CASSLMRYSGGANEQFF. The CDR3 DNA reads TGTGCCAGCAGCTTAATGAGGTATAGCGGGGGGGCAAATGAGCAGTTCTTC.

The V and J genes are TRBV19 and TRBJ1-1; 8 positions match TRBD1. V was clipped by 5 bases and J by 5 bases; unmatched bases: 13. Germline V gene data show CDR1 as LNHDA and CDR2 as SQIVND (reference sequence). This CDR3 is 16 amino acids long. The DNA for the CDR3 is TGTGCCAGTAGTCCGACGTGGACAGGGCGTGGAACTGAAGCTTTCTTT. It codes for CASSPTWTGRGTEAFF.

This clone is a singleton in its sample. The chain employs TRBV6-5 and TRBJ1-2, with 8 bases lining up with TRBD1. The CDR3 spans 16 residues. The trim removed 3 bases at V and 4 bases at J, leaving 10 bases unmatched. Germline V CDR1 and CDR2: MNHEY, SVGAGI. The CDR3 region is CASSYGTGDFFYGYTF. The CDR3 DNA sequence: TGTGCCAGCAGTTATGGGACAGGAGATTTTTTCTATGGCTACACCTTC.

This rearrangement joins TRBV28 to TRBJ2-7, with a weak D call TRBD1 (7 bases). The germline gives CDR1 MDHEN, CDR2 SYDVKM. Trimming took off 8 bases at V and 3 bases at J, with 20 bases between the two ends. CDR3 size: 15 residues. Here the CDR3 reads CASAGGERGLYEQYF. DNA for the CDR3: TGTGCCAGCGCCGGGGGAGAAAGGGGGCTCTACGAGCAGTACTTC.

This clone was detected only once. The chain couples TRBV4-3 to TRBJ1-1; 12 bases are shared with TRBD1. Germline CDR1 and CDR2: LGHNA and YSLEER. The CDR3 covers 17 residues. V shed 3 bases and J 7 bases; nucleotides not matched to a gene: 12. The CDR3 region has the DNA TGCGCCAGCAGCCATGGGACAGGGGGCCGAAGAGGTAATGAAGCTTTCTTT. Residues: CASSHGTGGRRGNEAFF.

About this clone: An end of the junction differs from the germline gene, which may be a read error. The J gene is TRBJ1-2, the V gene TRBV7-9; no reliable D call. This CDR3 has 12 amino acids. Germline assignment: CDR1 SEHNR and CDR2 FQNEAQ (reference sequence). CDR3 sequence reads: CSSSGGDYGYTF. The DNA of the CDR3 is TGTTCCAGCAGCGGCGGGGACTATGGCTACACCTTC.

Here the CDR3 DNA reads TGTGCCAGTAGTATATCGCCCAGCTCCTACAATGAGCAGTTCTTC. It encodes CASSISPSSYNEQFF. The gene calls are TRBV19 and TRBJ2-1; D is ambiguous. Germline V gene sequence: CDR1 LNHDA, CDR2 SQIVND (reference sequence). CDR3 length equals 15 residues. Deletions cut 2 bases from V and 0 bases from J, with 8 bases between.

The chain uses TRBV9 and TRBJ2-1; 12 nucleotides match TRBD2. Germline V CDR1 and CDR2: SGDLS, YYNGEE. The V and J ends lost 2 bases and 9 bases, in that order; junction bases with no gene match: 6. CDR3 length: 15 residues. This CDR3 is CASSVRLAGDREQFF. Here the CDR3 DNA reads TGTGCCAGCAGCGTCAGACTAGCGGGAGATCGTGAGCAGTTCTTC.

This chain links TRBV6-5 with TRBJ2-3, with TRBD1 matching over 7 bases. The trim removed 2 bases at V and 5 bases at J, leaving 4 bases unmatched. The CDR3 totals 14 residues. Germline CDR1 is MNHEY and CDR2 is SVGAGI. CDR3 residues: CASSYNRGLDTQYF. The DNA for the CDR3 is TGTGCCAGCAGTTACAACAGGGGTTTAGATACGCAGTATTTT.

The gene calls are TRBV29-1 and TRBJ1-2; unclear D gene. V lost 7 bases and J 4 bases, leaving 10 bases between the germline ends. The CDR3 length is 11 residues. The germline V gene encodes CDR1 SQVTM and CDR2 ANQGSEA. The CDR3 here is CSGSESYGYTF. The CDR3 bases are TGCAGCGGTAGCGAGTCCTATGGCTACACCTTC.

The gene calls are TRBV27 and TRBJ2-7; 7 nucleotides match TRBD1. Germline CDR1 is MNHEY and CDR2 is SMNVEV (reference sequence). V was pared by 0 bases and J by 2 bases, with 7 bases of the junction left unmatched. This CDR3 contains 16 residues. The CDR3 loop is CASSLSFGTAPYEQYF. The DNA of the CDR3 is TGTGCCAGCAGTTTATCTTTCGGGACAGCACCCTACGAGCAGTACTTC.

The rearrangement uses TRBV27 and TRBJ2-1; the match to TRBD2 covers 13 bases. CDR3 length: 15 residues. Trimming at V came to 6 bases and at J to 8 bases, leaving 7 bases not matched to a gene. CDR1 and CDR2 (germline): MNHEY, SMNVEV (reference sequence). The CDR3 sequence: CASRDRLAGGHEQFF. In DNA, the CDR3 is TGTGCCAGCAGAGATAGACTAGCGGGGGGCCATGAGCAGTTCTTC.